Below, one TCR beta chain is given with its context. Its target is unknown. Per the germline V gene, CDR1 is PRHDT and CDR2 is FYEKMQ (reference sequence). The CDR3 sequence is 15 residues long. V shed 4 bases, J shed 5 bases, and the junction held 6 bases outside the gene matches. This record comes from a study of cytomegalovirus exposure and HLA in healthy donors. Study conclusions and caveats: Previously analyzed data showed that most TCR beta V segments were productive at a frequency of about 87% or about 30%. A link between a missense DCLRE1C variant and TCR beta V- and J-gene trimming emerged from a later analysis.

60 Vbeta and 13 Jbeta primers were used in PCR. Data came from immunoSEQ multiplex PCR; TCRdb stores just in-frame clones and leaves some out. Among 75,000 to 100,000 clones listed, about 82% were seen once. Sequencing was carried out using PBMCs. The chain combines TRBV13 with TRBJ2-3, with TRBD2 matching over 10 bases. The sequence came from a man aged 25-40 years in good health and CMV-seronegative. The CDR3 DNA reads TGTGCCAGCAGCTCCCTAATAGCGGGAGGAGATACGCAGTATTTT. This translates into CASSSLIAGGDTQYF.